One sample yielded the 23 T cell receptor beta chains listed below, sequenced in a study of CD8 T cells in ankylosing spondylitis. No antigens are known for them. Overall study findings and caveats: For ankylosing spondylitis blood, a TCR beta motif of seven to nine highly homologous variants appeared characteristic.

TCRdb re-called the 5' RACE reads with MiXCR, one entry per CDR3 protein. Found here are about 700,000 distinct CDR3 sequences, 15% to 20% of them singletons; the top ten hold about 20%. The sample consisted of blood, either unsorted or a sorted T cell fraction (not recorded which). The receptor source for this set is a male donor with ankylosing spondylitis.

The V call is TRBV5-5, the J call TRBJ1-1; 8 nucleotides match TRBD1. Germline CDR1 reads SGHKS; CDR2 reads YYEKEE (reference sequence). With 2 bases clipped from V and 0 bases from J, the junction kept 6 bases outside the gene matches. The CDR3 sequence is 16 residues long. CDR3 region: CASSFRQGSMNTEAFF. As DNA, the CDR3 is TGTGCCAGCAGCTTCCGACAGGGGTCCATGAACACTGAAGCTTTCTTT.

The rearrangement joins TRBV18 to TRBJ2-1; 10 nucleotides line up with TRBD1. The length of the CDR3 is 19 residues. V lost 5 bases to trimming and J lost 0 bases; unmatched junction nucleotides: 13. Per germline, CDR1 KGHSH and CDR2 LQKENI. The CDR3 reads CASSRGQGTISSSYNEQFF. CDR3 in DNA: TGTGCCAGCTCAAGGGGACAGGGGACGATATCGAGCTCCTACAATGAGCAGTTCTTC.

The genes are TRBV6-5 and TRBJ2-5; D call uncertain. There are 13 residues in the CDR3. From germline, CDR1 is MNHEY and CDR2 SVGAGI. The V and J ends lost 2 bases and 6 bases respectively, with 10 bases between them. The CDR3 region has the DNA TGTGCCAGCAGTTACGGCCTCTCCCAGACCCAGTACTTC. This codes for CASSYGLSQTQYF.

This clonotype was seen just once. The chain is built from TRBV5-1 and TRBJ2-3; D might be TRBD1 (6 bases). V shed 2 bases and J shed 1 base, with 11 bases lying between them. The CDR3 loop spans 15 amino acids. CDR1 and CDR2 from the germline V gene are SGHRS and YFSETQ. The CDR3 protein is CASSFLGAGTDTQYF. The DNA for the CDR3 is TGCGCCAGCAGCTTTTTGGGGGCGGGCACAGATACGCAGTATTTT.

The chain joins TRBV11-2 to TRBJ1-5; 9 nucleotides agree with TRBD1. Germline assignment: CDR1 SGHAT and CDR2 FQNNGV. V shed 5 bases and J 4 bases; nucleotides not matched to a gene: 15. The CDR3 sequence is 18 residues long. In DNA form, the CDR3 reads TGTGCCAGCAGCCGGGGCGGGGGACAGGGAGGGGGAAATCAGCCCCAGCATTTT. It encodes CASSRGGGQGGGNQPQHF.

CDR3 sequence: CASSTYGGEQYF. CDR3 nucleotide sequence: TGTGCCAGCAGCACGTATGGGGGCGAGCAGTACTTC. This chain uses TRBV7-2 with TRBJ2-7; D could derive from TRBD1 or TRBD2 (5 bases each). V lost 5 bases and J lost 6, with 11 bases in between. Germline CDR1 reads SGHTA; CDR2 reads FQGNSA. The CDR3 consists of 12 residues.

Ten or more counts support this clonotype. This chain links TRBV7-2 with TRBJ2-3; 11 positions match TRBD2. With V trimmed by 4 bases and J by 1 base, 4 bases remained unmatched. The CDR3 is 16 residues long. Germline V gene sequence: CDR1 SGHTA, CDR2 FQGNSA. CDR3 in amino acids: CASSYLAGGGTDTQYF. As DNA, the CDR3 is TGTGCCAGCAGCTACTTAGCGGGAGGGGGCACAGATACGCAGTATTTT.

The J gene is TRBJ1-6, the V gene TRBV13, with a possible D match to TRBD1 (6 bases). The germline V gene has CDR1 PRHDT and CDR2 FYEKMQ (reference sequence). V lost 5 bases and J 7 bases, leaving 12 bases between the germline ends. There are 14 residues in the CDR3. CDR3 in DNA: TGTGCCAGCAGCCCCGGGACATTCAATTCACCCCTCCACTTT. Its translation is CASSPGTFNSPLHF.

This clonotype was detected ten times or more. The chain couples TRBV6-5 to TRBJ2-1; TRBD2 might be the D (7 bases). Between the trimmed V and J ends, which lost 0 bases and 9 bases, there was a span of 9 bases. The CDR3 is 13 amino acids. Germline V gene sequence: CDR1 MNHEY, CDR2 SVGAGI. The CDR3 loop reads CASSYSRGGEQFF. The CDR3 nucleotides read TGTGCCAGCAGTTACTCGAGGGGGGGTGAGCAGTTCTTC.

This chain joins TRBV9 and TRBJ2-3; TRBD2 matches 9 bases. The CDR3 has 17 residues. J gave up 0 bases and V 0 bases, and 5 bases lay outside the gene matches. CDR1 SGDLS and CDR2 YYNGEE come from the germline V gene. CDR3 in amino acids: CASSVGRTSGSTDTQYF. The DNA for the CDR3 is TGTGCCAGCAGCGTAGGCCGCACTAGCGGGAGCACAGATACGCAGTATTTT.

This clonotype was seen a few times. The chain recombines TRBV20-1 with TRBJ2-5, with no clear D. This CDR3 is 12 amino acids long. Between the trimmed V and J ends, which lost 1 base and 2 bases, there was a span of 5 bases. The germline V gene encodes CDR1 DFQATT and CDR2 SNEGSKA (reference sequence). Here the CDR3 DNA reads TGCAGTGCTAGAGCACTGCAAGAGACCCAGTACTTC. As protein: CSARALQETQYF.

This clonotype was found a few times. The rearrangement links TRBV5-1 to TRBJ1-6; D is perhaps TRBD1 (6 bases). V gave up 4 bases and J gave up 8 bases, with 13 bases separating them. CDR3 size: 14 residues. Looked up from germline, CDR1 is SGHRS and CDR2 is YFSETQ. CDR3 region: CASSLWTADSPLHF. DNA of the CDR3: TGCGCCAGCAGCCTATGGACAGCCGATTCACCCCTCCACTTT.

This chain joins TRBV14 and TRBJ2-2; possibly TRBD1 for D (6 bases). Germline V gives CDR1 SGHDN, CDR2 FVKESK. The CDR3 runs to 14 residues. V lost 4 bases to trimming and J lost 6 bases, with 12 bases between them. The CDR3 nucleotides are TGTGCCAGCAGCCGACAGGCCGTGGCCGGGGAGCTGTTTTTT. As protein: CASSRQAVAGELFF.

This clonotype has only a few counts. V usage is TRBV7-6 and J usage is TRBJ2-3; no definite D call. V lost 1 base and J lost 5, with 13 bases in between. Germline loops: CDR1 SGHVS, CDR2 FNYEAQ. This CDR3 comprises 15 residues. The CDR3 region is CASSLGGPKGDTQYF. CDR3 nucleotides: TGTGCCAGCAGCTTAGGCGGCCCTAAAGGAGATACGCAGTATTTT.

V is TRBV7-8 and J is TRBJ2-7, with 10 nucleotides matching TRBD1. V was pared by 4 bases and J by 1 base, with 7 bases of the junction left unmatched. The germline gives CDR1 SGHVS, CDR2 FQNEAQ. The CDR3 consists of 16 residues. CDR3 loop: CASSSQGGQGSYEQYF. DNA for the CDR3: TGTGCCAGCAGCTCCCAGGGGGGACAGGGGTCCTACGAGCAGTACTTC.

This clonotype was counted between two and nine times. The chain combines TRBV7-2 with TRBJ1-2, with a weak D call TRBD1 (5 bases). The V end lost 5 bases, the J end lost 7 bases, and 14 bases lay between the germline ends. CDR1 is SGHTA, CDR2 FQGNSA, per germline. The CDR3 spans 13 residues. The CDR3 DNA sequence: TGTGCCAGCAGCCCGGGGGGAGTTCCTGGCTACACCTTC. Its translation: CASSPGGVPGYTF.

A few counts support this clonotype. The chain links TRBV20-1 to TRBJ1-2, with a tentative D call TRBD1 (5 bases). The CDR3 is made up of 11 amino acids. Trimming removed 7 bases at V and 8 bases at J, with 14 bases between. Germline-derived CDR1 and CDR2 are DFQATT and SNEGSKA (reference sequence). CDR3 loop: CSGKGVGGYTF. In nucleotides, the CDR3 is TGCAGTGGAAAAGGGGTGGGAGGCTACACCTTC.

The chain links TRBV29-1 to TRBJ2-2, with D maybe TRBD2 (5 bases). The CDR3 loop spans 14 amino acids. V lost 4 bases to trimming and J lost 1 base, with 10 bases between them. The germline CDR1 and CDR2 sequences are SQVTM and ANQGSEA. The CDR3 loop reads CSVVEDLNTGELFF. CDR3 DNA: TGCAGCGTTGTGGAGGACCTGAACACCGGGGAGCTGTTTTTT.

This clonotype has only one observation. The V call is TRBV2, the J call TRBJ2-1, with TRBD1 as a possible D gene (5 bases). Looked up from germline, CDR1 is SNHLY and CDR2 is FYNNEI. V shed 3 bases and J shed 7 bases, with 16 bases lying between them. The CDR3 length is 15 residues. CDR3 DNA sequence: TGTGCCAGCAGTGAGAAGAGAGGTTCAGGGAATGAGCAGTTCTTC. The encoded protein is CASSEKRGSGNEQFF.

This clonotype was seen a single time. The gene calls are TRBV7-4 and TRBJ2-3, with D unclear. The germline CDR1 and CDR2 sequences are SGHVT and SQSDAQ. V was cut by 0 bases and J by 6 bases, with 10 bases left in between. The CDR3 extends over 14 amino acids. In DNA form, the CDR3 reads TGTGCCAGCAGCTTAGCCCACTATCGGGATACGCAGTATTTT. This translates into CASSLAHYRDTQYF.

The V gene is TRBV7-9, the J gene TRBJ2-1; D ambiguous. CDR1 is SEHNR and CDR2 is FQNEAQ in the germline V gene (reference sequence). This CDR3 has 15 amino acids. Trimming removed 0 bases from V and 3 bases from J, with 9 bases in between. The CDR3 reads CASSLAKHLYNEQFF. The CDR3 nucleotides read TGTGCCAGCAGCTTAGCGAAGCACCTCTACAATGAGCAGTTCTTC.

This CDR3 reads CASSQDLYRGGNQPQHF. CDR3 nucleotides: TGTGCCAGCAGCCAAGATTTGTACAGGGGTGGCAATCAGCCCCAGCATTTT. The gene calls are TRBV14 and TRBJ1-5; 7 nucleotides match TRBD1. CDR1 is SGHDN and CDR2 is FVKESK in the germline V gene. The trim removed 0 bases at V and 2 bases at J, leaving 7 bases unmatched. The CDR3 loop spans 17 amino acids.

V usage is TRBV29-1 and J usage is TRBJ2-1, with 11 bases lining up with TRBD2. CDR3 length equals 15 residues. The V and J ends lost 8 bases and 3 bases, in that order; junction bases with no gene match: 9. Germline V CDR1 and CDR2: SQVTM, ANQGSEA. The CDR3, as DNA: TGCAGCATTATACCGGGACTAGCGGTCTACAATGAGCAGTTCTTC. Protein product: CSIIPGLAVYNEQFF.